The rows below give T cell receptor beta chains drawn from one sample of a study of spatial heterogeneity in lung cancer. TCRdb re-called the 5' RACE reads with MiXCR, one entry per CDR3 protein. Seen here are 20,000 to 25,000 distinct CDR3 sequences, less than 3.5% observed once, and the top ten hold roughly 26%. The sequenced sample was PBMCs, obtained at surgery. The origin of the receptors is a female donor with early-stage non-small cell lung cancer. Both conserved end residues are part of each CDR3. Fields, in order: CDR3 length, D gene, V gene, J gene, clone size, CDR3 protein, CDR3 DNA. D genes are given only for firm matches. Size values are once, few and many counts, or a class for expanded clones, and some rows have none.

>14|TRBD1|TRBV19|TRBJ2-2|few
CASKRTGNTGELFF
TGTGCCAGTAAAAGGACAGGGAACACCGGGGAGCTGTTTTTT
>15|TRBD2|TRBV12-3/TRBV12-4|TRBJ2-1|few
CASRPGLAGAGEQFF
TGTGCCAGCAGGCCGGGACTAGCGGGAGCTGGCGAGCAGTTCTTC
>15|.|TRBV7-9|TRBJ1-4|.
CASSDWGQRDEKLFF
TGTGCCAGCAGCGACTGGGGTCAGAGGGATGAAAAACTGTTTTTT
>18|TRBD2|TRBV9|TRBJ2-1|many
CASSVATGTSGRAGEQFF
TGTGCCAGCAGCGTAGCTACCGGGACTAGCGGGAGGGCCGGTGAGCAGTTCTTC
>19|.|TRBV27|TRBJ2-5|many
CASSLCQGLSEGGSETQYF
TGTGCCAGCAGTTTATGTCAGGGCCTCTCAGAGGGTGGTAGTGAGACCCAGTACTTC
>20|TRBD2|TRBV3-1|TRBJ2-7|.
CASSDRTGASGGGWVYEQYF
TGTGCCAGCAGCGATCGAACGGGAGCTAGCGGCGGTGGCTGGGTCTACGAGCAGTACTTC
>13|.|TRBV7-9|TRBJ2-5|many
CASSSMSQETQYF
TGTGCCAGCAGCTCCATGTCCCAAGAGACCCAGTACTTC
>15|.|TRBV5-1|TRBJ1-6|many
CASSLGTGYNSPLHF
TGCGCCAGCAGCCTAGGGACGGGCTATAATTCACCCCTCCACTTT
>14|.|TRBV12-3/TRBV12-4|TRBJ1-2|many
CASSFNGELRGYTF
TGTGCCAGCAGTTTCAACGGGGAGCTGAGGGGCTACACCTTC
>13|.|TRBV3-1|TRBJ2-3|.
CASSQGAAGTQYF
TGTGCCAGCAGCCAAGGGGCGGCGGGTACGCAGTATTTT
>13|.|TRBV5-1|TRBJ2-5|.
CASSLGAQETQYF
TGCGCCAGCAGCTTGGGGGCCCAAGAGACCCAGTACTTC
>13|.|TRBV6-5|TRBJ1-1|many
CASKRQAYTEAFF
TGTGCCAGCAAAAGACAGGCTTACACTGAAGCTTTCTTT
>15|TRBD1|TRBV4-2|TRBJ2-2|many
CASSTGVQNTGELFF
TGTGCCAGCAGCACAGGGGTTCAGAACACCGGGGAGCTGTTTTTT
>14|TRBD2|TRBV20-1|TRBJ2-2|many
CSARAGVETGELFF
TGCAGTGCTAGGGCGGGAGTCGAAACCGGGGAGCTGTTTTTT
>19|.|TRBV5-1|TRBJ2-1|many
CASSFSGAGGNKKNNEQFF
TGCGCCAGCAGCTTCAGTGGCGCTGGCGGGAACAAAAAAAACAATGAGCAGTTCTTC
>14|.|TRBV28|TRBJ2-7|many
CASSLLGTSYEQYF
TGTGCCAGCAGTTTATTGGGGACTTCCTACGAGCAGTACTTC
>14|.|TRBV7-9|TRBJ1-1|few
CASSLGSRNTEAFF
TGTGCCAGCAGCTTAGGTAGTAGGAACACTGAAGCTTTCTTT
>15|.|TRBV5-1|TRBJ2-1|many
CASSSRQDVGGEQFF
TGCGCCAGCAGCTCAAGACAGGATGTAGGGGGTGAGCAGTTCTTC
>15|.|TRBV7-6|TRBJ1-2|many
CASSMGGRNNYGYTF
TGTGCCAGCAGCATGGGGGGTAGAAATAACTATGGCTACACCTTC
>16|TRBD2|TRBV24-1|TRBJ2-1|many
CATSTSGSLSYNEQFF
TGTGCCACCAGTACTAGCGGGTCACTCTCCTACAATGAGCAGTTCTTC
>15|TRBD1|TRBV20-1|TRBJ2-7|many
CSARYPGTGFHEQYF
TGCAGTGCTAGATATCCCGGGACAGGTTTCCACGAGCAGTACTTC
>17|TRBD1|TRBV29-1|TRBJ1-1|many
CSVEDSFTWTGSTEAFF
TGCAGCGTTGAGGATTCTTTCACCTGGACAGGGAGCACTGAAGCTTTCTTT
>21|TRBD1|TRBV7-4|TRBJ1-3|many
CASSPGPTGQGILRTGNTIYF
TGTGCCAGCAGCCCCGGACCGACGGGACAGGGTATTTTGCGGACTGGAAACACCATATATTTT
>16|TRBD2|TRBV12-3/TRBV12-4|TRBJ2-1|many
CASSLRTSGREGEQFF
TGTGCCAGCAGTCTTAGGACTAGCGGGAGGGAAGGTGAGCAGTTCTTC
>13|.|TRBV7-2|TRBJ2-2|.
CASSLVGPGELFF
TGTGCCAGCAGCTTAGTGGGGCCCGGGGAGCTGTTTTTT
>14|.|TRBV7-2|TRBJ2-1|many
CASSLAVGGGEQFF
TGTGCCAGCAGCTTAGCGGTCGGAGGAGGTGAGCAGTTCTTC
>14|.|TRBV29-1|TRBJ2-1|many
CSVDQRSSYNEQFF
TGCAGCGTTGATCAGCGCAGCTCCTACAATGAGCAGTTCTTC
>16|TRBD1|TRBV10-3|TRBJ2-5|many
CAISEGTGGAWETQYF
TGTGCCATCAGCGAAGGGACAGGGGGCGCGTGGGAGACCCAGTACTTC
>14|TRBD2|TRBV29-1|TRBJ2-1|many
CSVEGREGPLGQFF
TGCAGCGTTGAGGGTCGGGAGGGCCCGCTTGGGCAGTTCTTC
>15|.|TRBV28|TRBJ2-7|many
CASKIRQAGTYEQYF
TGTGCCAGCAAAATAAGACAGGCGGGGACCTACGAGCAGTACTTC
>14|TRBD2|TRBV4-2|TRBJ2-7|many
CASSQDLAAYEQYF
TGTGCCAGCAGCCAAGATCTAGCGGCCTACGAGCAGTACTTC
>16|.|TRBV27|TRBJ2-1|many
CASSKAAGSSYNEQFF
TGTGCCAGCAGTAAGGCCGCCGGCAGCTCCTACAATGAGCAGTTCTTC